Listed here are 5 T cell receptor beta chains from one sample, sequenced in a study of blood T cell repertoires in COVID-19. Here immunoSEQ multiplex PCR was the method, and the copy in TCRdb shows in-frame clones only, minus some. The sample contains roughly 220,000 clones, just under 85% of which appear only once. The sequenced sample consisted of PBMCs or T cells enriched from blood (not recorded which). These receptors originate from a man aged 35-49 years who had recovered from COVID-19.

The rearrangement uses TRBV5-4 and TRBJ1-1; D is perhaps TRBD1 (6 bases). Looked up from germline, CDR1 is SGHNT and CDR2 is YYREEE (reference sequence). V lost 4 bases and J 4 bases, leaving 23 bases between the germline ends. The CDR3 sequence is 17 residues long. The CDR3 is CASSDPSAGRGITEAFF. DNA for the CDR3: TGTGCCAGCAGCGATCCTTCGGCAGGGAGGGGGATCACTGAAGCTTTCTTT.

CDR3 sequence: CASSLVGRGDFNEQFF. The CDR3 bases are TGCGCCAGCAGCTTGGTGGGCCGGGGGGACTTCAATGAGCAGTTCTTC. The chain has TRBV5-1 and TRBJ2-1, with 7 bases identical to TRBD2. Looked up from germline, CDR1 is SGHRS and CDR2 is YFSETQ. This CDR3 is built from 16 residues. V shed 0 bases, J shed 6 bases, and the junction held 9 bases outside the gene matches. Looking up the rest from reference TRBV5-1 and TRBJ2-1 gives the full variable domain: KAGVTQTPRYLIKTRGQQVTLSCSPISGHRSVSWYQQTPGQGLQFLFEYFSETQRNKGNFPGRFSGRQFSNSRSEMNVSTLELGDSALYLCASSLVGRGDFNEQFFGPGTRLTVL.

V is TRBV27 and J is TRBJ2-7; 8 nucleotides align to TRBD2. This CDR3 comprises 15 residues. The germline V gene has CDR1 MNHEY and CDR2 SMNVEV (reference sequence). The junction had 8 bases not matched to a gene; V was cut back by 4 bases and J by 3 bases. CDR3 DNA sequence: TGTGCCAGCAGTTGGGGCCCGGGACTAGGCTACGAGCAGTACTTC. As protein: CASSWGPGLGYEQYF.

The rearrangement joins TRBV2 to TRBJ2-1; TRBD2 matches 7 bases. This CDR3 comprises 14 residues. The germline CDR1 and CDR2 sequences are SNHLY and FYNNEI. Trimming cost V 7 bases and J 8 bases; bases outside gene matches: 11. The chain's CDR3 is CASIREGQVYEQFF. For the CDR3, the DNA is TGTGCCAGCATTAGGGAGGGCCAAGTTTATGAGCAGTTCTTC.

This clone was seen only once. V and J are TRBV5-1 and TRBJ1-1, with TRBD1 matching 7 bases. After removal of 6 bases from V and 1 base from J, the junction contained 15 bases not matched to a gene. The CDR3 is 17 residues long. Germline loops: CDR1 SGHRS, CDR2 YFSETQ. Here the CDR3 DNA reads TGCGCCAGCACCATGGGTCGACAGGGAAGTAAGAACACTGAAGCTTTCTTT. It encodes CASTMGRQGSKNTEAFF.